This T cell receptor gamma chain was identified in a study of gamma delta lymphoproliferative disorders and STAT genes. Study overall: Delta-chain libraries followed the EuroClonality-NGS standard operating procedure.

Regarding the study as a whole: Most major patient clonotypes were shared with at least one healthy donor. Patient-control comparisons may be limited by differing T cell maturation stages.

The CDR3 spans 22 residues, counting both ends. TCRdb reran clone calling via CATT on the multiplex PCR reads. The sample holds about 1,500 gamma-chain clones, 9.9% seen once. PBMCs from patients and controls supplied the genomic DNA for sequencing. This clone was seen more than once but under ten times. The antigen remains undetermined. The limits of the CDR3 on the DNA are not certain, so only TCRdb's listed CDR3 is given. This TCR came from a human donor in good health. Called V gene: TRGV11; the J gene was not called. TRGV11 is marked as an open reading frame, function uncertain. The sample consisted of blood. The CDR3 sequence: CACWIRHEGIIIRNSLAVEQHF.